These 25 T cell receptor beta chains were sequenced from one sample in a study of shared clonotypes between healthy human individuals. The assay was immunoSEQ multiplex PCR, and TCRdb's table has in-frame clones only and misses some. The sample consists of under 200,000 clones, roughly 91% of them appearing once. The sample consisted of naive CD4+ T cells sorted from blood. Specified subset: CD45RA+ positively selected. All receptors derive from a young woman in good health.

For the CDR3, the DNA is TGCGCCAGCAGCACCGGACAGGTCTCCTACGAGCAGTACTTC. It is translated as CASSTGQVSYEQYF. The gene calls are TRBV5-1 and TRBJ2-5; TRBD1 agrees at 7 bases. Gene TRBJ2-7 matches the end of the DNA better, so the J call may be wrong. The CDR3 loop spans 14 amino acids. Germline V lookup: CDR1 SGHRS, CDR2 YFSETQ.

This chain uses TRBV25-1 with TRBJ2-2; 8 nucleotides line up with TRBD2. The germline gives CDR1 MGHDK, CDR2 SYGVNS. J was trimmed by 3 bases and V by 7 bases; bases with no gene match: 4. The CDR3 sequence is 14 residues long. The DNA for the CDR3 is TGTGCCAGCACCCCCGGGGGGGACACCGGGGAGCTGTTTTTT. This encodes CASTPGGDTGELFF.

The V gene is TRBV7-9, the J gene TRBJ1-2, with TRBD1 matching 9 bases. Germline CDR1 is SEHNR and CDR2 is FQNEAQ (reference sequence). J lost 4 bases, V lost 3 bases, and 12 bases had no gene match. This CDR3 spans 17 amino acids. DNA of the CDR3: TGTGCCAGCAGCTTGCAATTCGCTGGACAGGGGTTCTATGGCTACACCTTC. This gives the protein CASSLQFAGQGFYGYTF. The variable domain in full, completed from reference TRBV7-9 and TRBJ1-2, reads DTGVSQNPRHKITKRGQNVTFRCDPISEHNRLYWYRQTLGQGPEFLTYFQNEAQLEKSRLLSDRFSAERPKGSFSTLEIQRTEQGDSAMYLCASSLQFAGQGFYGYTFGSGTRLTVV.

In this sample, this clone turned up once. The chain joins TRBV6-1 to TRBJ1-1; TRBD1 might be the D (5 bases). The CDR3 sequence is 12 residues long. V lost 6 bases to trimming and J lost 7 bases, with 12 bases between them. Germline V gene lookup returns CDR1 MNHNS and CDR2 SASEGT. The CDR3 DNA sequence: TGTGCCAGCAGCGGCAGGGCTGGTGAAGCTTTCTTT. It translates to CASSGRAGEAFF.

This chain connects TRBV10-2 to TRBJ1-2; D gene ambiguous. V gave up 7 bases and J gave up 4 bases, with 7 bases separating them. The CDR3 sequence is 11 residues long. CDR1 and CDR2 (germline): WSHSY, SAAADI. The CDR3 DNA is TGCGCCAGCAAGAACACCTATGGCTACACCTTC. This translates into CASKNTYGYTF.

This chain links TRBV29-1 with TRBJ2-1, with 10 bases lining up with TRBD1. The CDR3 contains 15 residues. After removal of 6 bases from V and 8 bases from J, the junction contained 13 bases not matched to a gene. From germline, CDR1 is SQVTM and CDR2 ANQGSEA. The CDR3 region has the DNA TGCAGCGTGCCTGCCGGGACAGGGGTTGTGGATGAGCAGTTCTTC. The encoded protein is CSVPAGTGVVDEQFF.

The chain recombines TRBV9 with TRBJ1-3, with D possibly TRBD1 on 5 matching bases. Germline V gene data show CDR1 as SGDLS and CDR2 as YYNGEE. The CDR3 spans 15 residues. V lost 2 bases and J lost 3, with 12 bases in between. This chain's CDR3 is CASSVGHHGGNTIYF. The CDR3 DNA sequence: TGTGCCAGCAGCGTTGGACACCACGGTGGAAACACCATATATTTT. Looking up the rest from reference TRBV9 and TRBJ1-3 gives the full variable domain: DSGVTQTPKHLITATGQRVTLRCSPRSGDLSVYWYQQSLDQGLQFLIQYYNGEERAKGNILERFSAQQFPDLHSELNLSSLELGDSALYFCASSVGHHGGNTIYFGEGSWLTVV.

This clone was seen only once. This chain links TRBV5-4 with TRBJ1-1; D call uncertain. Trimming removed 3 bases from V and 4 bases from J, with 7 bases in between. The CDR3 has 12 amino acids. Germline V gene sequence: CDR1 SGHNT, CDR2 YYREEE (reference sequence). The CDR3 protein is CASSSDRTEAFF. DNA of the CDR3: TGTGCCAGCAGCTCCGATCGCACTGAAGCTTTCTTT.

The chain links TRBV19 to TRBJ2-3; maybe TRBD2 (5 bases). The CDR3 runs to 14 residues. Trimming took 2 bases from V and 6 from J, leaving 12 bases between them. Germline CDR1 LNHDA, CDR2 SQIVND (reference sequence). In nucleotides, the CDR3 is TGTGCCAGTAGTATAAGACTTAGGAGGGATACGCAGTATTTT. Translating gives CASSIRLRRDTQYF.

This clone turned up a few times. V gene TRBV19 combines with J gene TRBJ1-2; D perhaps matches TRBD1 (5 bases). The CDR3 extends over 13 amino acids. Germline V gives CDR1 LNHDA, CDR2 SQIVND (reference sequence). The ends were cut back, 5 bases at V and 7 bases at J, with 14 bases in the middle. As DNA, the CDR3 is TGTGCCAGTAGTTTTCCAGGGTACCGTGGCTACACCTTC. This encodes CASSFPGYRGYTF.

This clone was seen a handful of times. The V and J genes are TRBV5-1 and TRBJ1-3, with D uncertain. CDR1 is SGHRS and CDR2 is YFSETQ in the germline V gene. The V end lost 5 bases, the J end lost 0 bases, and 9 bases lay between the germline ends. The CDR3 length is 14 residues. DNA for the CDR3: TGCGCCAGCAGTCGTGACAACTCTGGAAACACCATATATTTT. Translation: CASSRDNSGNTIYF.

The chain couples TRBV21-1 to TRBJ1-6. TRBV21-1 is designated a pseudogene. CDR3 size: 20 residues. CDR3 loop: CASSPDRQDSIGTYNSPLHF. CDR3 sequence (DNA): TGTGCCAGCAGCCCCGATCGGCAGGACTCAATTGGGACCTATAATTCACCCCTCCACTTT.

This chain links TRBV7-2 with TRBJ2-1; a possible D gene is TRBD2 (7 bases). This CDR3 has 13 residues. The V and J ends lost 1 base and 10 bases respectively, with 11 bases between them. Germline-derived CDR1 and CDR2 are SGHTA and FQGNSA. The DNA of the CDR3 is TGTGCCAGCAGCTTAGTAGGGGGGGCGGAGCAGTTCTTC. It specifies CASSLVGGAEQFF. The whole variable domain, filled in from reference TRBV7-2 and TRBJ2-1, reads GAGVSQSPSNKVTEKGKDVELRCDPISGHTALYWYRQSLGQGLEFLIYFQGNSAPDKSGLPSDRFSAERTGGSVSTLTIQRTQQEDSAVYLCASSLVGGAEQFFGPGTRLTVL.

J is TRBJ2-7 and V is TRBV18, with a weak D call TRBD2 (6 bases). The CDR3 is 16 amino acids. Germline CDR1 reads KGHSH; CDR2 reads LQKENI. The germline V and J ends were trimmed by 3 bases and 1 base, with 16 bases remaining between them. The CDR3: CASSPRRGIRSYEQYF. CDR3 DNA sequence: TGTGCCAGCTCACCTCGTCGCGGGATTAGGTCCTACGAGCAGTACTTC.

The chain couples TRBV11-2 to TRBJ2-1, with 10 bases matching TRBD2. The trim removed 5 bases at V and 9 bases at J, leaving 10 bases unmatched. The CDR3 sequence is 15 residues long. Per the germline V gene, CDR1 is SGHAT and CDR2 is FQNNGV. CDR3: CASSLNRASGSEQFF. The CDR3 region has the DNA TGTGCCAGCAGCCTCAACCGGGCTAGCGGGAGTGAGCAGTTCTTC.

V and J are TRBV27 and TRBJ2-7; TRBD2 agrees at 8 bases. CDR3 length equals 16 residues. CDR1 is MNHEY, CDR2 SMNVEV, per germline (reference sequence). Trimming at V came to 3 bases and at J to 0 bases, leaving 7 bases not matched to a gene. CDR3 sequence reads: CASSFRRAGGSYEQYF. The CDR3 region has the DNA TGTGCCAGCAGTTTCAGGAGGGCGGGAGGCTCCTACGAGCAGTACTTC.

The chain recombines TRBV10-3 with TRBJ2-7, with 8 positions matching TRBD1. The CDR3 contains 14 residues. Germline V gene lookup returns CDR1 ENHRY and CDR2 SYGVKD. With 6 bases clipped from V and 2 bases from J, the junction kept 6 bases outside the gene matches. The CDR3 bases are TGTGCCATCAGCGACAGGGGATTCGCCTACGAGCAGTACTTC. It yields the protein CAISDRGFAYEQYF.

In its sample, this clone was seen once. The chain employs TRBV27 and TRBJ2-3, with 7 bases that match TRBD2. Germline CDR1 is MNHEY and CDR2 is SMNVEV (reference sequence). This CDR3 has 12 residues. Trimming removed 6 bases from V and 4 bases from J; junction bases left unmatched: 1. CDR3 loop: CASRGGADTQYF. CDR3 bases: TGTGCCAGCAGGGGAGGGGCAGATACGCAGTATTTT.

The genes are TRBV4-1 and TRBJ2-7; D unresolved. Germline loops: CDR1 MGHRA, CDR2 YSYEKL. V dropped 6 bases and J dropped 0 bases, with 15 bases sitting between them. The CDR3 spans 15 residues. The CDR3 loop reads CASSPYHASSYEQYF. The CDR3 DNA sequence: TGCGCCAGCAGTCCTTATCACGCTAGCTCCTACGAGCAGTACTTC.

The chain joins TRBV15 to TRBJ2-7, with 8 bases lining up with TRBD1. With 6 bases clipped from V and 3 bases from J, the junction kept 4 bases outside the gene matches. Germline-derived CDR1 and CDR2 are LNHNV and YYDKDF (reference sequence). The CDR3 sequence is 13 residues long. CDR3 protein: CATRKGQGYEQYF. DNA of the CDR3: TGTGCCACCAGAAAAGGACAGGGCTACGAGCAGTACTTC.

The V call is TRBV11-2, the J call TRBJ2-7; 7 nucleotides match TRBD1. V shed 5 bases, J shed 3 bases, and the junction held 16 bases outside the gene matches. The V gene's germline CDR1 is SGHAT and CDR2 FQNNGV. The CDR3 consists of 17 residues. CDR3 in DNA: TGTGCCAGCAGCCCAGCGCCGACAGGGAAAAGGAACTACGAGCAGTACTTC. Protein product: CASSPAPTGKRNYEQYF.

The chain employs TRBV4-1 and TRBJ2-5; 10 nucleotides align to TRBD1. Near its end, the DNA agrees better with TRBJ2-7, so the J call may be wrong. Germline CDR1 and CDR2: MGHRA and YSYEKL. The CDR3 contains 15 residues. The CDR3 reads CASSQGQGAGYEQYF. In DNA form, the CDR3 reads TGCGCCAGCAGCCAAGGACAGGGGGCTGGGTACGAGCAGTACTTC.

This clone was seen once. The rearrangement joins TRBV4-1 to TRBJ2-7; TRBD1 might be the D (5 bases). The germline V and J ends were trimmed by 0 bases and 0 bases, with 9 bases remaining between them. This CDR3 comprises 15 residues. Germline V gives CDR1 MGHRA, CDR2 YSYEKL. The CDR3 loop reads CASSQDPGISYEQYF. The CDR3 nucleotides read TGCGCCAGCAGCCAAGATCCAGGGATCTCCTACGAGCAGTACTTC.

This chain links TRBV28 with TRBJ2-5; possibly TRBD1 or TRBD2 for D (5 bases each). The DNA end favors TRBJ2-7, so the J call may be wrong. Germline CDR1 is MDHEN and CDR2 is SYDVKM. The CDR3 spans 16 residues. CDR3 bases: TGTGCCAGCCGGGACGACATTCAGCTAAAAACCTACGAGCAGTACTTC. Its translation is CASRDDIQLKTYEQYF.

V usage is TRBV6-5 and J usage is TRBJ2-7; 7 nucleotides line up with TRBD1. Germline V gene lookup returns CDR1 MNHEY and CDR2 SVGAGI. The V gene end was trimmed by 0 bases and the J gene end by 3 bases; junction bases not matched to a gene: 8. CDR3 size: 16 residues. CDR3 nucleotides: TGTGCCAGCAGTTACTCCGGGACAGACAGAGACTACGAGCAGTACTTC. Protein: CASSYSGTDRDYEQYF.